This entry is about one TCR beta chain. The sample belongs to a study of T cell responses to AZD1222 COVID-19 vaccine. The CDR3 spans 12 residues. Trimming pared 8 bases from V and 8 bases from J, leaving 15 bases between. Only in-frame clones appear in the TCRdb table, and some are missing; sequencing was by immunoSEQ multiplex PCR. The sample yields 150,000 to 250,000 clones, approximately 94% seen once. This specimen was peripheral blood, taken 28 days after the second AZD1222 dose. The clonotype originates from an adult who received the AZD1222 COVID-19 vaccine. The rearrangement links TRBV12-3 or TRBV12-4 to TRBJ1-2; no clear D gene. CDR3 in DNA: TGTGCCAGCGGTACAGCGACGGGGGGCTACACCTTC. Protein: CASGTATGGYTF.